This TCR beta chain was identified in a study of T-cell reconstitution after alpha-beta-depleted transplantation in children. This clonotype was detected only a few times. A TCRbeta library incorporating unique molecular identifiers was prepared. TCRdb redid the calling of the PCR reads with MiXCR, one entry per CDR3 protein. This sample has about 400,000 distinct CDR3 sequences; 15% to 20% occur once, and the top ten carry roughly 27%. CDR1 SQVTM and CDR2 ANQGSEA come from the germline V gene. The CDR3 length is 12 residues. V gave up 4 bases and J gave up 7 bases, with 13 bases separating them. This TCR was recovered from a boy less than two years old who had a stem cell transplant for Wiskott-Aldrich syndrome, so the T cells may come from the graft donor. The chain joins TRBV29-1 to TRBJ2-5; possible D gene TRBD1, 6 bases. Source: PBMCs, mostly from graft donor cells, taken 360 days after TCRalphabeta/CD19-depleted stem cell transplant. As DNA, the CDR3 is TGCAGCGTTGTCTATCCAGGGGCGACCCAGTACTTC. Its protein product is CSVVYPGATQYF. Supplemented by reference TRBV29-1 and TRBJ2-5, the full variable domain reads SAVISQKPSRDICQRGTSLTIQCQVDSQVTMMFWYRQQPGQSLTLIATANQGSEATYESGFVIDKFPISRPNLTFSTLTVSNMSPEDSSIYLCSVVYPGATQYFGPGTRLLVL.